This T cell receptor beta chain originates from a study of T cell changes during pregnancy in multiple sclerosis. V was trimmed by 2 bases and J by 5 bases, leaving 7 bases between them. The length of the CDR3 is 13 residues. Germline values: CDR1 MNHEY, CDR2 SVGAGI. Libraries were prepared by immunoSEQ multiplex PCR; TCRdb keeps only in-frame clonotypes and omits some of them. The sample holds about 50,000 clones, 85% to 95% seen once. This specimen was CD4+ T cells from peripheral blood mononuclear cells, taken in the second trimester of pregnancy. The TCR was taken from a female donor with multiple sclerosis, enrolled in a pregnancy study. The rearrangement links TRBV6-5 to TRBJ1-5; no firm D call. Written as DNA, the CDR3 is TGTGCCAGCAGTTACGCAACAGATCAGCCCCAGCATTTT. Its translation is CASSYATDQPQHF.